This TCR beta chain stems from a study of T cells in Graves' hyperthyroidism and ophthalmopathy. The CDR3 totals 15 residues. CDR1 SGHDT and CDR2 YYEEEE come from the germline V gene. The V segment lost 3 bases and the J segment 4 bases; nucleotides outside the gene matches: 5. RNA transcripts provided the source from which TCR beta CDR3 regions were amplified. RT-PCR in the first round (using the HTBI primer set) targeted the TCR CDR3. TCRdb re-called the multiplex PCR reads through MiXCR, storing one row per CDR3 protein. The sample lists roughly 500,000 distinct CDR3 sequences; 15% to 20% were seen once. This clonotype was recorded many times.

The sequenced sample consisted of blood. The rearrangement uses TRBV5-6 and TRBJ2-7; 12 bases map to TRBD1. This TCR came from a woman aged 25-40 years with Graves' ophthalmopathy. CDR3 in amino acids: CASSSSGQGAYEQYF. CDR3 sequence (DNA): TGTGCCAGCAGCTCATCGGGACAGGGGGCTTACGAGCAGTACTTC.